A single sample gave rise to the 25 T cell receptor beta chains below, sequenced in a study of blood T cell repertoires in COVID-19. Assay: immunoSEQ multiplex PCR; the TCRdb copy retains only in-frame clones and omits some. The sample records 35,000 or so clones, approximately 91% being singletons. Sequences were obtained from peripheral blood. The receptors stem from a human donor in a cohort sampled during active COVID-19.

This chain uses TRBV11-2 with TRBJ2-7, with 10 nucleotides matching TRBD2. Germline V CDR1 and CDR2: SGHAT, FQNNGV. This CDR3 comprises 15 residues. With V trimmed by 3 bases and J by 4 bases, 6 bases remained unmatched. The CDR3 sequence is CASSFVAGGPYEQYF. The CDR3, as DNA: TGTGCCAGCAGCTTCGTAGCGGGGGGTCCTTACGAGCAGTACTTC. Looking up the rest from reference TRBV11-2 and TRBJ2-7 gives the full variable domain: EAGVAQSPRYKIIEKRQSVAFWCNPISGHATLYWYQQILGQGPKLLIQFQNNGVVDDSQLPKDRFSAERLKGVDSTLKIQPAKLEDSAVYLCASSFVAGGPYEQYFGPGTRLTVT.

The chain recombines TRBV27 with TRBJ1-5; no clear D gene. V lost 5 bases to trimming and J lost 7 bases, with 12 bases between them. The length of the CDR3 is 13 residues. CDR1 MNHEY and CDR2 SMNVEV come from the germline V gene (reference sequence). CDR3 sequence (DNA): TGTGCCAGCAGTACCGTCTTCCAGCAGCCCCAGCATTTT. It is translated as CASSTVFQQPQHF.

This sequence joins TRBV6-1 and TRBJ1-5; D is unclear. CDR1 is MNHNS and CDR2 is SASEGT in the germline V gene. Trimming took off 1 base at V and 10 bases at J, with 17 bases between the two ends. The CDR3 sequence is 15 residues long. The CDR3 DNA reads as TGTGCCAGCAGTGAAGGTTCGGGTGGAGGTCGACCCCAGCATTTT. It translates to CASSEGSGGGRPQHF.

The V call is TRBV23-1, the J call TRBJ2-4; TRBD1 matches 8 bases. TRBV23-1 is reported as an ORF; its role is uncertain. The CDR3 runs 15 residues. The ends lost 4 bases at V and 3 bases at J; junction bases unmatched: 5. The DNA for the CDR3 is TGCGCCAGCAGTCCCAGGGGGCACGACAAAAACATTCAGTACTTC. It translates to CASSPRGHDKNIQYF.

The chain uses TRBV4-1 and TRBJ2-3; 8 bases are a match to TRBD2. Per the germline V gene, CDR1 is MGHRA and CDR2 is YSYEKL. J gave up 2 bases and V 4 bases, and 5 bases lay outside the gene matches. The CDR3 runs to 15 residues. The CDR3 here is CASSPLAGYTDTQYF. In DNA form, the CDR3 reads TGCGCCAGCAGCCCCTTAGCGGGATACACAGATACGCAGTATTTT.

The chain has TRBV4-3 and TRBJ2-3; D gene uncertain. The CDR3 length is 13 residues. Looked up from germline, CDR1 is LGHNA and CDR2 is YSLEER. V was pared by 0 bases and J by 4 bases, with 5 bases between. The DNA of the CDR3 is TGCGCCAGCAGCCAAGAGGCCGCAGATACGCAGTATTTT. This codes for CASSQEAADTQYF.

The rearrangement links TRBV5-1 to TRBJ2-7; D is uncertain. V gave up 1 base and J gave up 4 bases, with 18 bases separating them. There are 16 residues in the CDR3. The germline gives CDR1 SGHRS, CDR2 YFSETQ. The CDR3 bases are TGCGCCAGCAGCTTGAATGTAAGGTCTAGAACTTACGAGCAGTACTTC. This gives the protein CASSLNVRSRTYEQYF.

This chain uses TRBV4-3 with TRBJ1-2, with 8 bases matching TRBD1. V trimming: 1 base; J trimming: 5 bases; junction bases outside the gene matches: 0. CDR3 length: 13 amino acids. Germline assignment: CDR1 LGHNA and CDR2 YSLEER. The CDR3 loop reads CASSQGTGYGYTF. The CDR3 DNA is TGCGCCAGCAGCCAAGGGACAGGGTATGGCTACACCTTC.

J is TRBJ2-5 and V is TRBV2; D possibly corresponds to TRBD2 (6 bases). The germline gives CDR1 SNHLY, CDR2 FYNNEI. V lost 5 bases to trimming and J lost 7 bases, with 17 bases between them. The CDR3 runs 14 residues. As DNA, the CDR3 is TGTGCCAGCAGTATCAGGGACTCCTCGGCGACCCAGTACTTC. It encodes CASSIRDSSATQYF.

As to this clone: The germline gene is not matched at one end of the junction; a read error may be the cause. The chain recombines TRBV5-1 with TRBJ2-7; 7 nucleotides agree with TRBD1. This CDR3 region has 13 residues. Germline V gives CDR1 SGHRS, CDR2 YFSETQ. CDR3 DNA sequence: TGCGCCAGCAGTTGGACAGGTATTTTCGAGCTGTACTTC. Translating it yields CASSWTGIFELYF.

The chain links TRBV6-6 to TRBJ2-3; 7 bases fit TRBD1. J gave up 2 bases and V 11 bases, and 10 bases lay outside the gene matches. CDR3 size: 14 residues. Looked up from germline, CDR1 is MNHNY and CDR2 is SVGAGI (reference sequence). The CDR3 bases are TGTGCCGCCGCTCGGGACAGCGCCACAGATACGCAGTATTTT. Protein: CAAARDSATDTQYF.

The V call is TRBV29-1, the J call TRBJ1-1; TRBD1 matches 7 bases. J lost 4 bases, V lost 0 bases, and 11 bases had no gene match. Germline V gene sequence: CDR1 SQVTM, CDR2 ANQGSEA. The CDR3 covers 16 residues. CDR3 nucleotide sequence: TGCAGCGTTGAAGATTTGGGACAGATGCTGATCACTGAAGCTTTCTTT. Encoded protein: CSVEDLGQMLITEAFF.

This sequence joins TRBV2 and TRBJ2-3; TRBD1 might be the D (6 bases). V dropped 5 bases and J dropped 0 bases, with 27 bases sitting between them. In germline, CDR1 is SNHLY, CDR2 FYNNEI. The CDR3 runs 20 residues. CDR3: CASSFPLTRRQDLSTDTQYF. DNA for the CDR3: TGTGCCAGCAGTTTTCCCCTAACCAGGCGACAGGACCTCAGCACAGATACGCAGTATTTT. The full variable domain, its missing parts supplied by reference TRBV2 and TRBJ2-3, is EPEVTQTPSHQVTQMGQEVILRCVPISNHLYFYWYRQILGQKVEFLVSFYNNEISEKSEIFDDQFSVERPDGSNFTLKIRSTKLEDSAMYFCASSFPLTRRQDLSTDTQYFGPGTRLTVL.

V is TRBV19 and J is TRBJ2-5; TRBD1 aligns across 10 bases. CDR1 is LNHDA and CDR2 is SQIVND in the germline V gene (reference sequence). The CDR3 loop spans 15 amino acids. Unmatched junction bases numbered 9, after V lost 8 bases and J lost 3 bases. In nucleotides, the CDR3 is TGTGCCAGTGCTAGGGACAGGGGTTTGGAAGAGACCCAGTACTTC. Its protein product is CASARDRGLEETQYF.

The rearrangement joins TRBV29-1 to TRBJ1-2; 10 bases are shared with TRBD1. Germline values: CDR1 SQVTM, CDR2 ANQGSEA. The CDR3 has 16 amino acids. The V segment lost 4 bases and the J segment 4 bases; nucleotides outside the gene matches: 12. CDR3 DNA: TGCAGCGTTGTTCCAGGACAGGGGGTGGGGGTCTATGGCTACACCTTC. Translation: CSVVPGQGVGVYGYTF.

The CDR3 sequence is CASSSDRGTQYF. The CDR3 DNA follows: TGTGCCAGCAGCTCGGACCGGGGGACCCAGTACTTC. The chain uses TRBV12-3 or TRBV12-4 and TRBJ2-5; D possibly corresponds to TRBD2 (5 bases). This CDR3 contains 12 residues. Trimming left V 6 bases short and J 7 bases short, with 12 bases between.

J is TRBJ1-4 and V is TRBV25-1, with D perhaps TRBD1 (6 bases). Per the germline V gene, CDR1 is MGHDK and CDR2 is SYGVNS. The CDR3 spans 13 residues. V was pared by 4 bases and J by 5 bases, with 8 bases between. As DNA, the CDR3 is TGTGCCAGCAGTGTCCAGGGGAATGAAAAACTGTTTTTT. Translation: CASSVQGNEKLFF.

J is TRBJ2-2 and V is TRBV7-6, with D tentatively TRBD2 (6 bases). Germline V gene lookup returns CDR1 SGHVS and CDR2 FNYEAQ. The germline V and J ends were trimmed by 2 bases and 8 bases, with 21 bases remaining between them. The CDR3 sequence is 17 residues long. DNA of the CDR3: TGTGCCAGCAGCTTAAGTAGCGGTCCCTCGACCCCGGGGGAGCTGTTTTTT. Protein product: CASSLSSGPSTPGELFF.

The rearrangement uses TRBV7-9 and TRBJ1-3; D is unresolved. CDR1 and CDR2 (germline): SEHNR, FQNEAQ (reference sequence). Trimming stripped 3 bases from V and 12 bases from J, with 21 bases between. This CDR3 contains 15 residues. The CDR3 coding sequence is TGTGCCAGCAGCTTGCCGGGATTAGATCTAGCGAACATATATTTT. Translating gives CASSLPGLDLANIYF.

The genes are TRBV25-1 and TRBJ2-3, with D perhaps TRBD2 (6 bases). There are 14 residues in the CDR3. Germline V gene sequence: CDR1 MGHDK, CDR2 SYGVNS. V was shortened by 4 bases and J by 0 bases, with 8 bases between the two germline ends. CDR3 sequence (DNA): TGTGCCAGCAGTGGCGGGGTTAGCACAGATACGCAGTATTTT. Its protein is CASSGGVSTDTQYF.

The chain links TRBV6-5 to TRBJ2-7; D unresolved. V gave up 7 bases and J gave up 0 bases, with 7 bases separating them. The CDR3 length is 12 residues. Germline values: CDR1 MNHEY, CDR2 SVGAGI. CDR3 amino acids: CASMLASYEQYF. The CDR3 nucleotides read TGTGCCAGCATGTTAGCCTCCTACGAGCAGTACTTC.

The chain joins TRBV6-4 to TRBJ1-5; the D is unclear. The CDR3 sequence is 14 residues long. Germline V gives CDR1 MRHNA, CDR2 SNTAGT. Trimming cost V 6 bases and J 0 bases, with 9 bases left between them. This CDR3 is CASSRQHSNQPQHF. The CDR3 DNA reads as TGTGCCAGCAGCAGGCAGCATAGCAATCAGCCCCAGCATTTT.

The V and J genes are TRBV5-1 and TRBJ2-3; 7 nucleotides line up with TRBD2. Germline V gene sequence: CDR1 SGHRS, CDR2 YFSETQ. J was trimmed by 0 bases and V by 5 bases; bases with no gene match: 9. The CDR3 extends over 16 amino acids. Here the CDR3 reads CASSEYGRTSTDTQYF. The CDR3 nucleotides read TGCGCCAGCAGTGAATACGGGAGGACTAGCACAGATACGCAGTATTTT.

This sequence joins TRBV28 and TRBJ2-2; 9 nucleotides agree with TRBD2. The V gene's germline CDR1 is MDHEN and CDR2 SYDVKM. Unmatched junction bases numbered 1, after V lost 4 bases and J lost 1 base. The CDR3 length is 15 residues. The CDR3 region is CASSSAGGNTGELFF. CDR3 sequence (DNA): TGTGCCAGCAGTTCAGCGGGAGGGAACACCGGGGAGCTGTTTTTT.

The V call is TRBV11-2, the J call TRBJ2-5; 9 positions match TRBD2. After removal of 1 base from V and 5 bases from J, the junction contained 11 bases not matched to a gene. CDR1 is SGHAT and CDR2 is FQNNGV in the germline V gene. CDR3 length: 17 residues. The CDR3 nucleotides are TGTGCCAGCAGCTTAGTAGAGACTAGCGGTTTCGGTGAGACCCAGTACTTC. It encodes CASSLVETSGFGETQYF.